The 20 T cell receptor beta chains below were found in one sample sequenced in a study of blood T cell repertoires in COVID-19. Profiled with immunoSEQ multiplex PCR; TCRdb holds only in-frame clones, not every one. The table has 130,000 or so clones, 65% to 85% seen once. What was sequenced was peripheral blood. All receptors derive from an elderly woman with acute or convalescent COVID-19.

This clone occurred once. The V and J genes are TRBV6-5 and TRBJ1-5; D gene uncertain. V was pared by 2 bases and J by 3 bases, with 5 bases between. The CDR3 has 13 amino acids. Per germline, CDR1 MNHEY and CDR2 SVGAGI. CDR3 nucleotide sequence: TGTGCCAGCAGTTACAGCCTCAATCAGCCCCAGCATTTT. This encodes CASSYSLNQPQHF.

The gene calls are TRBV7-2 and TRBJ2-3; 9 bases are a match to TRBD2. Per the germline V gene, CDR1 is SGHTA and CDR2 is FQGNSA. CDR3 length: 16 amino acids. The V and J ends lost 3 bases and 3 bases, in that order; junction bases with no gene match: 7. The CDR3 DNA follows: TGTGCCAGCAGCTTTGTAGCGGGAGCCGGGACAGATACGCAGTATTTT. It codes for CASSFVAGAGTDTQYF.

This chain links TRBV2 with TRBJ2-3; D remains unclear. Per germline, CDR1 SNHLY and CDR2 FYNNEI. The CDR3 contains 14 residues. With 6 bases removed from V and 0 bases from J, the gap between germline ends came to 10 bases. This CDR3 is CASRDKTSTDTQYF. The DNA of the CDR3 is TGTGCCAGCAGGGATAAGACAAGCACAGATACGCAGTATTTT.

The genes are TRBV7-2 and TRBJ2-7; D may be TRBD2 (7 bases). Germline CDR1 and CDR2: SGHTA and FQGNSA. This CDR3 region has 14 residues. Trimming took 0 bases from V and 6 from J, leaving 12 bases between them. The CDR3 DNA reads as TGTGCCAGCAGCTTAGCAGGGGGGGCGCGCGAGCAGTACTTC. Protein sequence: CASSLAGGAREQYF.

This clone showed up just a few times. The chain is built from TRBV9 and TRBJ2-3, with a possible D match to TRBD1 (7 bases). Trimming removed 4 bases from V and 2 bases from J, with 14 bases in between. Germline V gives CDR1 SGDLS, CDR2 YYNGEE. This CDR3 is built from 15 residues. DNA for the CDR3: TGTGCCAGCAGCCCGCGGGACAGACACACAGATACGCAGTATTTT. It translates to CASSPRDRHTDTQYF.

The rearrangement uses TRBV3-1 (or the pseudogene TRBV3-2) and TRBJ2-1; TRBD2 aligns across 14 bases. The CDR3 runs 16 residues. The germline gives CDR1 LGHDT, CDR2 YNNKEL (reference sequence). V was pared by 5 bases and J by 7 bases, with 7 bases of the junction left unmatched. The DNA of the CDR3 is TGTGCCAGCAGCTCACAGGGACTAGCGGGAGTGAATGAGCAGTTCTTC. Protein product: CASSSQGLAGVNEQFF.

The chain combines TRBV30 with TRBJ2-2; a possible D gene is TRBD2 (6 bases). The V and J ends lost 0 bases and 4 bases respectively, with 12 bases between them. This CDR3 region has 15 residues. The germline gives CDR1 GTSNPN, CDR2 SVGIG (reference sequence). For the CDR3, the DNA is TGTGCCTGGAGTGTACTCCCGGGAGCCACCGGGGAGCTGTTTTTT. It yields the protein CAWSVLPGATGELFF.

This chain uses TRBV2 with TRBJ1-5; D gene unclear. The CDR3 is 12 amino acids. Between the trimmed V and J ends, which lost 6 bases and 6 bases, there was a span of 9 bases. From germline, CDR1 is SNHLY and CDR2 FYNNEI. The CDR3: CASRSPGQPQHF. The CDR3 DNA reads TGTGCCAGCAGGAGTCCCGGTCAGCCCCAGCATTTT. Together with reference TRBV2 and TRBJ1-5, the CDR3 gives the full variable domain: EPEVTQTPSHQVTQMGQEVILRCVPISNHLYFYWYRQILGQKVEFLVSFYNNEISEKSEIFDDQFSVERPDGSNFTLKIRSTKLEDSAMYFCASRSPGQPQHFGDGTRLSIL.

The V call is TRBV3-1 (or the pseudogene TRBV3-2), the J call TRBJ1-1; D is ambiguous. The V end was cut by 1 base, the J end by 6 bases, with 12 bases between. This CDR3 contains 14 residues. Germline V CDR1 and CDR2: LGHDT, YNNKEL (reference sequence). CDR3: CASSQGRRGAEAFF. DNA for the CDR3: TGTGCCAGCAGCCAAGGTCGACGCGGGGCTGAAGCTTTCTTT.

The chain recombines TRBV6-5 with TRBJ1-2; D may be TRBD1 (6 bases). CDR3 length equals 15 residues. Germline CDR1 and CDR2: MNHEY and SVGAGI. V was trimmed by 0 bases and J by 5 bases, leaving 13 bases between them. The CDR3 bases are TGTGCCAGCAGTTACTCGAATGCAGGGGTGTATGGCTACACCTTC. Translation: CASSYSNAGVYGYTF.

The chain employs TRBV13 and TRBJ1-2; D gene ambiguous. Germline V lookup: CDR1 PRHDT, CDR2 FYEKMQ (reference sequence). The germline V and J ends were trimmed by 2 bases and 5 bases, with 18 bases remaining between them. This CDR3 has 16 residues. CDR3 bases: TGTGCCAGCAGCTTATCCCCCGCGGGGAACCGTTATGGCTACACCTTC. Its translation is CASSLSPAGNRYGYTF.

V usage is TRBV2 and J usage is TRBJ2-1; TRBD1 matches 7 bases. V was pared by 11 bases and J by 9 bases, with 10 bases of the junction left unmatched. The CDR3 has 12 amino acids. Germline lookup yields CDR1 SNHLY and CDR2 FYNNEI. The CDR3 sequence is CAGRTGRAEQFF. The CDR3 DNA reads as TGTGCCGGCCGGACAGGCAGGGCTGAGCAGTTCTTC.

The rearrangement joins TRBV5-5 to TRBJ2-1, with D possibly TRBD1 on 5 matching bases. Trimming cost V 4 bases and J 10 bases, with 18 bases left between them. The length of the CDR3 is 14 residues. Germline V CDR1 and CDR2: SGHKS, YYEKEE (reference sequence). CDR3 in DNA: TGTGCCAGCAGCGTAGTCCAGGGCCTACACGAGCAGTTCTTC. This sequence encodes CASSVVQGLHEQFF.

This chain joins TRBV6-6 and TRBJ1-1; no clear D gene. Germline-derived CDR1 and CDR2 are MNHNY and SVGAGI (reference sequence). V lost 0 bases to trimming and J lost 4 bases, with 3 bases between them. The CDR3 extends over 12 amino acids. In DNA form, the CDR3 reads TGTGCCAGCAGTTACTCCCGCACTGAAGCTTTCTTT. Translating gives CASSYSRTEAFF.

The gene calls are TRBV30 and TRBJ2-7; 7 bases match TRBD1. CDR3 length: 14 residues. After removal of 3 bases from V and 5 bases from J, the junction contained 10 bases not matched to a gene. The germline V gene has CDR1 GTSNPN and CDR2 SVGIG (reference sequence). Here the CDR3 reads CAWRETGSKNEQYF. CDR3 coding DNA: TGTGCCTGGAGGGAGACAGGGTCGAAGAACGAGCAGTACTTC. Based on the CDR3 plus reference TRBV30 and TRBJ2-7, the full variable domain is SQTIHQWPATLVQPVGSPLSLECTVEGTSNPNLYWYRQAAGRGLQLLFYSVGIGQISSEVPQNLSASRPQDRQFILSSKKLLLSDSGFYLCAWRETGSKNEQYFGPGTRLTVT.

In nucleotides, the CDR3 is TGTGCCAGCTCACCGGGGGGGGAAAATGAAGCTTTCTTT. Its translation is CASSPGGENEAFF. The chain carries TRBV18 and TRBJ1-1, with D tentatively TRBD1 (5 bases). Germline-derived CDR1 and CDR2 are KGHSH and LQKENI. Trimming took 3 bases from V and 7 from J, leaving 12 bases between them. The length of the CDR3 is 13 residues.

The chain has TRBV12-3 or TRBV12-4 and TRBJ1-6; D remains unclear. The CDR3 sequence is 13 residues long. V gave up 1 base and J gave up 9 bases, with 7 bases separating them. The CDR3 here is CASSLGATSPLHF. The CDR3 DNA reads TGTGCCAGCAGTTTAGGGGCCACTTCACCCCTCCACTTT.

The sample holds one count of this clone. V and J are TRBV6-2 or TRBV6-3 and TRBJ1-2, with unresolved D. Trimming stripped 6 bases from V and 2 bases from J, with 16 bases between. This CDR3 has 15 residues. Germline V lookup: CDR1 MNHEY, CDR2 SVGEGT. CDR3 region: CASSDPPAGNYGYTF. The CDR3 nucleotides read TGTGCCAGCAGCGACCCCCCCGCCGGGAACTATGGCTACACCTTC.

The CDR3 is CASSSMGLYGYTF. CDR3 bases: TGTGCCAGCAGCTCCATGGGCCTCTATGGCTACACCTTC. The V and J genes are TRBV5-6 and TRBJ1-2, with D unresolved. Germline V CDR1 and CDR2: SGHDT, YYEEEE. Trimming shortened V by 3 bases and J by 4 bases, and 10 bases separated the two germline ends. The CDR3 is 13 residues long.

The chain has TRBV19 and TRBJ1-1, with a weak D call TRBD1 (5 bases). The CDR3 is made up of 13 amino acids. Germline CDR1 LNHDA, CDR2 SQIVND (reference sequence). V was trimmed by 1 base and J by 9 bases, leaving 12 bases between them. Written as DNA, the CDR3 is TGTGCCAGTAGTATAGCGGGGGTTCAGCAAGCTTTCTTT. Amino acid sequence: CASSIAGVQQAFF.